This is a list of T cell receptor beta chains from one sample in a study of cytomegalovirus exposure and HLA in healthy donors. Sequencing used immunoSEQ multiplex PCR; TCRdb keeps in-frame clones, though not all of them. The sample has about 180,000 clones, around 86% seen once. Sequenced input: PBMCs. All receptors derive from a man in his late teens or twenties in good health and CMV-seropositive. Each CDR3 is given with its conserved first and last residue. D genes are given only for firm matches. The size of a clone is reported for some rows only, either as once, few or many, or as a class for expanded clones.

clone_size j_call v_call d_call cdr3_nt cdr3_aa
. TRBJ1-2 TRBV21-1 . TGTGCCAGTCTCTACAGAGCCTCTAACTATGGCTACACCTTC CASLYRASNYGYTF
. TRBJ1-1 TRBV5-1 TRBD1 TGCGCCAGCAGCCGTGACAGGGGAAAGGGCACTGAAGCTTTCTTT CASSRDRGKGTEAFF
few TRBJ2-7 TRBV27 TRBD1 TGTGCCAGCACGTCCGGGACAGGGTACGAGCAGTACTTC CASTSGTGYEQYF
. TRBJ2-7 TRBV11-2 . TGTGCCAGCAGCTCTTTGACTAGGTTAAACGAGCAGTACTTC CASSSLTRLNEQYF
once TRBJ2-7 TRBV7-2 . TGTGCCAGCAGCTTAGCGCGAATTATATCCTACGAGCAGTACTTC CASSLARIISYEQYF
once TRBJ2-1 TRBV18 TRBD2 TGTGCCAGCTCACCATCGGGAGGACCCCGGGTGGATGAGCAGTTCTTC CASSPSGGPRVDEQFF
. TRBJ2-7 TRBV7-2 TRBD1 TGTGCCAGCAGCCCGCAGGGGGCCCTGTTGCGGGAGCAGTACTTC CASSPQGALLREQYF
. TRBJ1-5 TRBV6-5 . TGTGCCAGCAGTTCTGTCCCCGATCAGCCCCAGCATTTT CASSSVPDQPQHF
. TRBJ2-5 TRBV29-1 TRBD2 TGCAGCGTTAGGGGGGCTAGCGGGAGAGATGTGGAGACCCAGTACTTC CSVRGASGRDVETQYF
. TRBJ2-1 TRBV2 TRBD2 TGTGCCAGCAGTGAAGCGCAGCGGGGTTCCTACAATGAGCAGTTCTTC CASSEAQRGSYNEQFF
. TRBJ2-1 TRBV9 TRBD2 TGTGCCAGCAGCGCCCGACTAGCGGTAGCAGAGCAGTTCTTC CASSARLAVAEQFF
. TRBJ2-1 TRBV7-6 TRBD1 TGTGCCAGCAGCTTTCGACAGGGGGAGGGGGCAGAGCAGTTCTTC CASSFRQGEGAEQFF
. TRBJ2-2 TRBV6-5 TRBD2 TGTGCCAGCAGTTACTCTTGGGAGGGCGGGGAGCTGTTTTTT CASSYSWEGGELFF
. TRBJ2-7 TRBV4-1 TRBD1 TGCGCCAGCAGCCAGGGGACAGGGAGCCCCTACGAGCAGTACTTC CASSQGTGSPYEQYF
. TRBJ1-2 TRBV9 . TGTGCCAGCAGCGTAGGAGGGCATGGCTACACCTTC CASSVGGHGYTF
. TRBJ2-3 TRBV9 . TGTGCCAGCAGCCTTAGGACAGACACGCAGTATTTT CASSLRTDTQYF
. TRBJ2-7 TRBV4-1 TRBD1 TGCGCCAGCAGCCACCGACAGGGCCCCTACGAGCAGTACTTC CASSHRQGPYEQYF
. TRBJ2-1 TRBV14 TRBD1 TGTGCCAGCAGCCAAGTTCAGGGGGCAAATGAGCAGTTCTTC CASSQVQGANEQFF
. TRBJ1-6 TRBV7-8 TRBD1 TGTGCCAGCAGCTCGCCTTTGACAGGGCCCAATTCACCCCTCCACTTT CASSSPLTGPNSPLHF
. TRBJ2-2 TRBV29-1 . TGCAGCGTTGGGACATCCAACTTTCCAATACTCACCGGGGAGCTGTTTTTT CSVGTSNFPILTGELFF
once TRBJ2-7 TRBV10-1 . TGCGCCACTCACCTAGTCCGGGACATTCCTCTGGAGCAGTACTTC CATHLVRDIPLEQYF
. TRBJ2-1 TRBV25-1 TRBD2 TGTGCCAGCAGTCCCAGCGGGGGGGCCTGGGAGCAGTTCTTC CASSPSGGAWEQFF
. TRBJ2-7 TRBV19 TRBD1 TGTGCCAGTAGTAATGGACAGGTCCTACCCTACGAGCAGTACTTC CASSNGQVLPYEQYF
. TRBJ2-7 TRBV7-3 . TGTGCCAGCAGCTCGGACAGTTCCCCCGAGCAGTACTTC CASSSDSSPEQYF